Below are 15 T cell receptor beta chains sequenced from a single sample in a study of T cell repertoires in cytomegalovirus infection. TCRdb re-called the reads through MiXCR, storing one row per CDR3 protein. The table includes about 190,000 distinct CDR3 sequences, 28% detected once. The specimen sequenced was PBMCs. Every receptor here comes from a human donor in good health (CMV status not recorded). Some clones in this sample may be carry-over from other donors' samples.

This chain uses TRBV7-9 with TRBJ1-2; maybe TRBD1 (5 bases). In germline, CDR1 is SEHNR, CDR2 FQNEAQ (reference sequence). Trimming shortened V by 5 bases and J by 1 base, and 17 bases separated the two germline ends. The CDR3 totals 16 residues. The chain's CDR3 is CASSPPVKGNNYGYTF. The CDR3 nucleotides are TGTGCCAGCAGCCCCCCAGTAAAGGGGAATAACTATGGCTACACCTTC.

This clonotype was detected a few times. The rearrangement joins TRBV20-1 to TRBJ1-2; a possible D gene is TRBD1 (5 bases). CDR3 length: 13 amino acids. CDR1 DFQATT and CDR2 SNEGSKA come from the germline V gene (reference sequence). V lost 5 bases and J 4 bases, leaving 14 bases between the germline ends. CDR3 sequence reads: CSASGLGVYGYTF. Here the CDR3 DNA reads TGCAGTGCTTCTGGCTTGGGGGTCTATGGCTACACCTTC.

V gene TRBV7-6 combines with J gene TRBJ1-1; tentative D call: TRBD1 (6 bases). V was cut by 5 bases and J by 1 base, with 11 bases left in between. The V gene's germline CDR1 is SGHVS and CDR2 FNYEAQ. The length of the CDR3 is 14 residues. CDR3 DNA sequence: TGTGCCAGCAGCGGCCCGACAGGGAACACTGAAGCTTTCTTT. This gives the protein CASSGPTGNTEAFF.

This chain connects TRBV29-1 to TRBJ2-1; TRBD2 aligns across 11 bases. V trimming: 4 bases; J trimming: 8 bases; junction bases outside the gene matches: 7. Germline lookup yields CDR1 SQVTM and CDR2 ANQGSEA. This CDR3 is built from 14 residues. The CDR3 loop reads CSVATSGGLHEQFF. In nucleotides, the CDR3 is TGCAGCGTTGCCACTAGCGGGGGATTACATGAGCAGTTCTTC.

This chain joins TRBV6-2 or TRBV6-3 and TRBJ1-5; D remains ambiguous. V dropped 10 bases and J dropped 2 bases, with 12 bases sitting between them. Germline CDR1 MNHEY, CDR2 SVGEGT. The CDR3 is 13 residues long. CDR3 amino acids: CATSGDGNQPQHF. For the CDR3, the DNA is TGTGCCACCAGCGGAGACGGCAATCAGCCCCAGCATTTT.

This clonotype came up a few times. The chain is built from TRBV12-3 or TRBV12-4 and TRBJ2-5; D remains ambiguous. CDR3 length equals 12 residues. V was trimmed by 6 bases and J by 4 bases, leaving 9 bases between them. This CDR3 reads CASSSTRETQYF. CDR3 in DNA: TGTGCCAGCAGCTCAACCCGAGAGACCCAGTACTTC.

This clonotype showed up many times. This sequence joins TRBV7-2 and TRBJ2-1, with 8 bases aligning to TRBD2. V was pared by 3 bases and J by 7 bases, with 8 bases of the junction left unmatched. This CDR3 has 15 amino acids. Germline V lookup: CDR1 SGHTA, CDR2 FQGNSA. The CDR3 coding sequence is TGTGCCAGCAGCTTTCCGGGACTAGGGGCAAATGAGCAGTTCTTC. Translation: CASSFPGLGANEQFF.

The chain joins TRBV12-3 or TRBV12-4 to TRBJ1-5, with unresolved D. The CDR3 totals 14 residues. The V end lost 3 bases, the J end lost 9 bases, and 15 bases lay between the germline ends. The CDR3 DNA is TGTGCCAGCAGTTTTTCTGGGGAGTCCGGGCCCCAGCATTTT. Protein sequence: CASSFSGESGPQHF.

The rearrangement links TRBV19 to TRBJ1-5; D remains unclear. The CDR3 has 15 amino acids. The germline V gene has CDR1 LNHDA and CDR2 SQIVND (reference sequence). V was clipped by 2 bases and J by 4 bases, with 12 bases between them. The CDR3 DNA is TGTGCCAGTAGTATAAGGACCCTAAAGAATCAGCCCCAGCATTTT. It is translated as CASSIRTLKNQPQHF.

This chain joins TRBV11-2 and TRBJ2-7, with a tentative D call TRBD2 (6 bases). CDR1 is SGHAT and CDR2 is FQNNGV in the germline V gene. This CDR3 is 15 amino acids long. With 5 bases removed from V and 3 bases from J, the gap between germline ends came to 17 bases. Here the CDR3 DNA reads TGTGCCAGCAGCCGTCACGCGGGATTCTACTACGAGCAGTACTTC. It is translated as CASSRHAGFYYEQYF.

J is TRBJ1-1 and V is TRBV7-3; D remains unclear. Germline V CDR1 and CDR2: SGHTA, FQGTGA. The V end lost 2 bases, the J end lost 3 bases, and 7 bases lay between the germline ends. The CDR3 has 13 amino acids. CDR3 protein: CASSLEHHTEAFF. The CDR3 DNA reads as TGTGCCAGCAGCTTAGAGCACCACACTGAAGCTTTCTTT.

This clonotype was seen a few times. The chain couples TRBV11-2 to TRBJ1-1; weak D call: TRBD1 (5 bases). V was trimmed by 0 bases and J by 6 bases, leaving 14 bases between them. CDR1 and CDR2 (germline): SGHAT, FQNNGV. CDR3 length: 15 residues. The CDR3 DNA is TGTGCCAGCAGCTTAGATCGAAGGGGTCCGGCTGAAGCTTTCTTT. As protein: CASSLDRRGPAEAFF. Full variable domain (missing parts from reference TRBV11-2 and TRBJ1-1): EAGVAQSPRYKIIEKRQSVAFWCNPISGHATLYWYQQILGQGPKLLIQFQNNGVVDDSQLPKDRFSAERLKGVDSTLKIQPAKLEDSAVYLCASSLDRRGPAEAFFGQGTRLTVV.

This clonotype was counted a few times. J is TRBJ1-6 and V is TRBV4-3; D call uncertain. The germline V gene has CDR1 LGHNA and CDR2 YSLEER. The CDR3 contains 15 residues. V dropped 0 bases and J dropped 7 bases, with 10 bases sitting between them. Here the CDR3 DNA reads TGCGCCAGCAGCCAAGATCAACTTCGGAATTCACCCCTCCACTTT. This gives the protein CASSQDQLRNSPLHF.

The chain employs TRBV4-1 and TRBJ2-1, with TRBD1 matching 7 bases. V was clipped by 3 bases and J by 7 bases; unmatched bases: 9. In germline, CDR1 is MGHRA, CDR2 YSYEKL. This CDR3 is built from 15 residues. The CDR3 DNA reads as TGCGCCAGCAGCCAGCCCTATGACAGGGTGAATGAGCAGTTCTTC. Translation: CASSQPYDRVNEQFF.

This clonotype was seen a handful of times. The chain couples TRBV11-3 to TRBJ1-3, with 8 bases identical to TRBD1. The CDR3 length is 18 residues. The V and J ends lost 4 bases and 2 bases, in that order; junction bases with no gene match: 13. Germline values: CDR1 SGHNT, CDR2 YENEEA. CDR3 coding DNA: TGTGCCAGCAGCTCAGGCGGACAGGGTGAAGACGCTGGAAACACCATATATTTT. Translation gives CASSSGGQGEDAGNTIYF.